The 31 T cell receptor beta chains below were found in one sample sequenced in a study of CD8+ T cells in alopecia areata. Extracted RNA was reverse transcribed into cDNA, the sequencing template. Method: immunoSEQ multiplex PCR; TCRdb's copy keeps in-frame clones and lacks some. The sample contains hundreds of thousands of clones, roughly two thirds of which appear only once. The sample here was CD4+ T cells sorted from blood, taken at week 0. The receptors were sampled from a human donor with alopecia areata.

This chain joins TRBV7-9 and TRBJ2-5, with D possibly matching TRBD2 (6 bases). The CDR3 runs 15 residues. V shed 6 bases and J shed 5 bases, with 19 bases lying between them. Germline lookup yields CDR1 SEHNR and CDR2 FQNEAQ (reference sequence). The CDR3 sequence is CASSQDLPSGETQYF. The CDR3 nucleotides read TGTGCCAGCAGTCAAGACCTACCCAGCGGGGAGACCCAGTACTTC.

Here the CDR3 reads CASSEAHGANVLTF. For the CDR3, the DNA is TGTGCCAGCAGTGAAGCGCACGGGGCCAACGTCCTGACTTTC. The V gene is TRBV2, the J gene TRBJ2-6; D is uncertain. The length of the CDR3 is 14 residues. Between the trimmed V and J ends, which lost 0 bases and 4 bases, there was a span of 4 bases. CDR1 is SNHLY and CDR2 is FYNNEI in the germline V gene.

The chain recombines TRBV15 with TRBJ2-5; possibly TRBD1 or TRBD2 for D (5 bases each). The CDR3 sequence is 13 residues long. V was cut by 0 bases and J by 5 bases, with 7 bases left in between. Germline CDR1 and CDR2: LNHNV and YYDKDF (reference sequence). CDR3 protein: CATSRDEGETQYF. The CDR3 DNA reads as TGTGCCACCAGCAGAGATGAGGGGGAGACCCAGTACTTC.

V gene TRBV6-5 combines with J gene TRBJ2-2, with no clear D. With 8 bases removed from V and 2 bases from J, the gap between germline ends came to 6 bases. Per the germline V gene, CDR1 is MNHEY and CDR2 is SVGAGI. The CDR3 extends over 12 amino acids. This CDR3 reads CASVSNTGELFF. As DNA, the CDR3 is TGTGCCAGCGTTTCCAACACCGGGGAGCTGTTTTTT.

The genes are TRBV2 and TRBJ1-6; D is possibly TRBD1 (6 bases). Trimming removed 6 bases from V and 8 bases from J, with 14 bases in between. Germline CDR1 reads SNHLY; CDR2 reads FYNNEI. The CDR3 sequence is 14 residues long. CDR3 in DNA: TGTGCCAGCAGGTCCGGGACACTGGATTCACCCCTCCACTTT. Translating gives CASRSGTLDSPLHF.

This chain connects TRBV5-4 to TRBJ1-5; perhaps TRBD1 as D (6 bases). The CDR3 has 14 residues. Looked up from germline, CDR1 is SGHNT and CDR2 is YYREEE (reference sequence). V shed 4 bases and J shed 4 bases, with 12 bases lying between them. The CDR3 region is CASSRGGGNQPQHF. The CDR3 DNA sequence: TGTGCCAGCAGCCGAGGGGGGGGAAATCAGCCCCAGCATTTT.

The chain uses TRBV25-1 and TRBJ2-5, with D maybe TRBD2 (5 bases). Per the germline V gene, CDR1 is MGHDK and CDR2 is SYGVNS. This CDR3 is 15 amino acids long. V was clipped by 3 bases and J by 0 bases, with 11 bases between them. The CDR3 DNA reads TGTGCCAGCAGTGATCGGTTGACTAACCAAGAGACCCAGTACTTC. Translating gives CASSDRLTNQETQYF.

V usage is TRBV19 and J usage is TRBJ2-1, with D possibly TRBD2 on 5 matching bases. The ends were cut back, 11 bases at V and 8 bases at J, with 16 bases in the middle. Germline loops: CDR1 LNHDA, CDR2 SQIVND (reference sequence). The CDR3 runs to 12 residues. The CDR3 bases are TGTGCCTCTTCGGAGGCTTGGGATGAGCAGTTCTTC. Translating it yields CASSEAWDEQFF.

The sample holds a few counts of this clone. CDR3 in amino acids: CASSLSPLRGRGYEQYF. For the CDR3, the DNA is TGTGCCAGCAGCTTATCGCCCCTCAGGGGGCGCGGATACGAGCAGTACTTC. V usage is TRBV7-2 and J usage is TRBJ2-7; 8 nucleotides align to TRBD1. Per the germline V gene, CDR1 is SGHTA and CDR2 is FQGNSA. The V and J ends lost 2 bases and 4 bases, in that order; junction bases with no gene match: 13. This CDR3 is 17 amino acids long.

This chain uses TRBV29-1 with TRBJ2-4; maybe TRBD2 (5 bases). This CDR3 is built from 16 residues. The germline V and J ends were trimmed by 2 bases and 5 bases, with 19 bases remaining between them. Germline V gene data show CDR1 as SQVTM and CDR2 as ANQGSEA. The CDR3 bases are TGCAGCGTTGAACAGATGGGGTTCGGACTCCAAAACATTCAGTACTTC. It yields the protein CSVEQMGFGLQNIQYF.

The CDR3 DNA sequence: TGTGCCTGGAATTGGGCTTTCTTT. This encodes CAWNWAFF. V and J are TRBV30 and TRBJ1-1; D remains ambiguous. Germline V gene data show CDR1 as GTSNPN and CDR2 as SVGIG (reference sequence). Trimming cost V 4 bases and J 11 bases, with 5 bases left between them. The CDR3 sequence is 8 residues long.

The J gene is TRBJ2-5, the V gene TRBV7-9; TRBD2 matches 16 bases. Germline CDR1 and CDR2: SEHNR and FQNEAQ (reference sequence). The CDR3 spans 16 residues. Trimming removed 3 bases from V and 12 bases from J; junction bases left unmatched: 10. CDR3 amino acids: CASSFEGLAGGASKYF. DNA of the CDR3: TGTGCCAGCAGCTTCGAGGGACTAGCGGGGGGGGCCTCGAAGTACTTC.

V gene TRBV15 combines with J gene TRBJ2-5; no reliable D call. Trimming stripped 0 bases from V and 6 bases from J, with 8 bases between. CDR1 and CDR2 from the germline V gene are LNHNV and YYDKDF (reference sequence). The CDR3 has 13 amino acids. The CDR3 bases are TGTGCCACCAGCAGAGATCCGAGACAGACCCAGTACTTC. As protein: CATSRDPRQTQYF.

The rearrangement links TRBV5-1 to TRBJ2-5; D uncertain. Trimming stripped 4 bases from V and 4 bases from J, with 5 bases between. Germline V lookup: CDR1 SGHRS, CDR2 YFSETQ. CDR3 size: 11 residues. The CDR3 is CASSDLETQYF. The CDR3 region has the DNA TGCGCCAGCAGCGACCTAGAGACCCAGTACTTC.

The sample holds a few counts of this clone. The chain joins TRBV9 to TRBJ2-1; D unresolved. Trimming took 0 bases from V and 0 from J, leaving 10 bases between them. Germline CDR1 is SGDLS and CDR2 is YYNGEE. This CDR3 spans 16 amino acids. The CDR3: CASSVGGQISYNEQFF. CDR3 DNA: TGTGCCAGCAGCGTAGGAGGCCAAATCTCCTACAATGAGCAGTTCTTC.

This clone turned up a few times. The chain couples TRBV27 to TRBJ2-7; 8 bases agree with TRBD1. The germline V gene encodes CDR1 MNHEY and CDR2 SMNVEV (reference sequence). The length of the CDR3 is 14 residues. Trimming removed 5 bases from V and 5 bases from J; junction bases left unmatched: 8. CDR3: CASSRGQGFDEQYF. In nucleotides, the CDR3 is TGTGCCAGCAGTCGCGGACAGGGTTTCGACGAGCAGTACTTC.

The chain has TRBV25-1 and TRBJ2-7; the D call may be TRBD1 or TRBD2 (5 bases each). V gave up 3 bases and J gave up 1 base, with 13 bases separating them. This CDR3 region has 15 residues. Looked up from germline, CDR1 is MGHDK and CDR2 is SYGVNS. CDR3 in amino acids: CASSDHGTKSYEQYF. The CDR3 DNA reads TGTGCCAGCAGTGACCACGGGACCAAGTCCTACGAGCAGTACTTC.

This sequence joins TRBV30 and TRBJ1-2, with TRBD1 as a possible D gene (5 bases). Looked up from germline, CDR1 is GTSNPN and CDR2 is SVGIG (reference sequence). The V gene lost 2 bases and the J gene lost 3 bases, with 13 bases spanning the gap. The CDR3 has 14 amino acids. The CDR3 region is CAWSRDPRDYGYTF. CDR3 bases: TGTGCCTGGAGTCGGGACCCTAGAGACTATGGCTACACCTTC.

A remark on this clone: The sample contains more than one DNA sequence encoding this CDR3. V usage is TRBV30 and J usage is TRBJ1-3; D gene uncertain. Germline V gene data show CDR1 as GTSNPN and CDR2 as SVGIG (reference sequence). Trimming stripped 5 bases from V and 0 bases from J, with 5 bases between. The CDR3 is made up of 12 amino acids. This CDR3 is CAWGHSGNTIYF. DNA of the CDR3: TGTGCCTGGGGTCACTCTGGAAACACCATATATTTT.

The V call is TRBV7-2, the J call TRBJ2-4; 10 bases are a match to TRBD2. V lost 5 bases, J lost 8 bases, and 6 bases stayed unmatched. The germline gives CDR1 SGHTA, CDR2 FQGNSA. The CDR3 totals 14 residues. Here the CDR3 reads CASSPLAGADIQYF. CDR3 sequence (DNA): TGTGCCAGCAGCCCTCTAGCGGGGGCGGACATTCAGTACTTC.

This clone was found once. The J gene is TRBJ1-2, the V gene TRBV30; D is unresolved. V was pared by 4 bases and J by 6 bases, with 18 bases between. Germline CDR1 is GTSNPN and CDR2 is SVGIG (reference sequence). This CDR3 comprises 14 residues. The chain's CDR3 is CAWITGRQYDGYTF. The CDR3 DNA reads as TGTGCCTGGATTACGGGTCGGCAGTACGATGGCTACACCTTC.

This clone was counted a few times. V is TRBV30 and J is TRBJ1-3; D unresolved. The germline gives CDR1 GTSNPN, CDR2 SVGIG (reference sequence). Trimming shortened V by 0 bases and J by 2 bases, and 14 bases separated the two germline ends. The CDR3 extends over 16 amino acids. The DNA of the CDR3 is TGTGCCTGGAGTGTAGAAAGGACGGCCACTGGAAACACCATATATTTT. Translated, it gives CAWSVERTATGNTIYF.

The rearrangement links TRBV5-1 to TRBJ1-2, with D possibly being TRBD1 (5 bases). The germline V and J ends were trimmed by 1 base and 7 bases, with 17 bases remaining between them. CDR3 size: 15 residues. Looked up from germline, CDR1 is SGHRS and CDR2 is YFSETQ. Written as DNA, the CDR3 is TGCGCCAGCAGCTTGTTGCATCGGGGGTCGACTGGCTACACCTTC. As protein: CASSLLHRGSTGYTF.

The rearrangement uses TRBV15 and TRBJ1-5; possible D gene TRBD1, 5 bases. This CDR3 has 15 residues. V lost 0 bases and J lost 5, with 11 bases in between. Per germline, CDR1 LNHNV and CDR2 YYDKDF (reference sequence). This CDR3 reads CATSRDVRGYQPQHF. The DNA of the CDR3 is TGTGCCACCAGCAGAGATGTCCGGGGGTATCAGCCCCAGCATTTT.

J is TRBJ1-2 and V is TRBV7-9, with TRBD1 matching 7 bases. The germline CDR1 and CDR2 sequences are SEHNR and FQNEAQ (reference sequence). Trimming at V came to 2 bases and at J to 5 bases, leaving 8 bases not matched to a gene. The CDR3 consists of 15 residues. The CDR3 loop is CASSLLDRDRYGYTF. As DNA, the CDR3 is TGTGCCAGCAGCTTACTCGACAGGGATAGATATGGCTACACCTTC.

V usage is TRBV9 and J usage is TRBJ1-1, with D possibly matching TRBD1 (6 bases). V lost 7 bases and J 1 base, leaving 14 bases between the germline ends. The CDR3 is 14 amino acids. Germline V CDR1 and CDR2: SGDLS, YYNGEE. CDR3 protein: CASGGDRRNTEAFF. The CDR3 DNA is TGTGCCAGCGGGGGAGACAGGAGGAACACTGAAGCTTTCTTT.

This clone was detected a few times. Within the sample, other DNA sequences also encode this same CDR3. The chain combines TRBV5-4 with TRBJ2-3; unclear D gene. V gave up 0 bases and J gave up 6 bases, with 8 bases separating them. Germline CDR1 SGHNT, CDR2 YYREEE (reference sequence). CDR3 length: 13 residues. The DNA of the CDR3 is TGTGCCAGCAGCTTGGCCTCTTCGGATACGCAGTATTTT. Amino acid sequence: CASSLASSDTQYF.

This clone appeared a single time. CDR3 amino acids: CASSLERQLEQYF. CDR3 nucleotides: TGTGCCAGCAGCTTAGAGCGTCAGTTGGAGCAGTACTTC. The rearrangement uses TRBV11-2 and TRBJ2-7, with D hard to call. This CDR3 spans 13 amino acids. Trimming pared 0 bases from V and 7 bases from J, leaving 10 bases between. CDR1 SGHAT and CDR2 FQNNGV come from the germline V gene.

The V and J genes are TRBV29-1 and TRBJ2-1, with D perhaps TRBD2 (5 bases). Trimming pared 3 bases from V and 6 bases from J, leaving 6 bases between. Germline CDR1 SQVTM, CDR2 ANQGSEA. This CDR3 contains 11 residues. The CDR3 sequence: CSVDEGNEQFF. CDR3 DNA sequence: TGCAGCGTTGATGAGGGCAATGAGCAGTTCTTC.

The V gene is TRBV30, the J gene TRBJ1-2; D unresolved. CDR1 GTSNPN and CDR2 SVGIG come from the germline V gene (reference sequence). V lost 1 base and J 3 bases, leaving 9 bases between the germline ends. This CDR3 spans 13 amino acids. The CDR3: CAWSEGGDYGYTF. Here the CDR3 DNA reads TGTGCCTGGAGTGAGGGAGGCGACTATGGCTACACCTTC.

V gene TRBV20-1 combines with J gene TRBJ2-7; D tentatively fits TRBD1 or TRBD2 (5 bases each). The CDR3 extends over 10 amino acids. The germline gives CDR1 DFQATT, CDR2 SNEGSKA (reference sequence). Between the trimmed V and J ends, which lost 5 bases and 7 bases, there was a span of 9 bases. CDR3 bases: TGCAGTGCTGTCAGGGAGGAGCAGTACTTC. Its protein is CSAVREEQYF.